The sequence of this TCR beta chain was determined in a study of T cells after somatic rescue of genetic block. Libraries were prepared by immunoSEQ multiplex PCR; TCRdb keeps only in-frame clonotypes and omits some of them. This sample has roughly 67,000 clones, with 85% to 95% found just once. The source material was peripheral blood mononuclear cells (PBMCs). The TCR sequence derives from a man between 40 and 49 years old.

The CDR3 DNA follows: TGTGCCAGTAGTATAGTCAAGAGCTCCTACAATGAGCAGTTCTTC. Translation: CASSIVKSSYNEQFF. The chain links TRBV19 to TRBJ2-1; D call uncertain. Between the trimmed V and J ends, which lost 1 base and 0 bases, there was a span of 7 bases. The V gene's germline CDR1 is LNHDA and CDR2 SQIVND (reference sequence). There are 15 residues in the CDR3.